This is a list of T cell receptor beta chains from one sample in a study of shared clonotypes between healthy human individuals. This table comes from immunoSEQ multiplex PCR, and its TCRdb copy is limited to in-frame clones, with some not included. The sample includes 95,000 to 120,000 clones, 68% of them seen just once. The sequencing input was memory CD8+ T cells sorted from blood. The receptors derive from a woman aged 30 to 39 in good health. CDR3s include the opening cysteine and the closing phenylalanine or tryptophan. Fields, in order: J gene, V gene, D gene, clone size, CDR3 DNA, CDR3 protein. A D gene is named only where the DNA matches it firmly. The size entry is marked missing in some rows and otherwise reads once, few, many or a size class.

TRBJ2-2	TRBV4-1	NA	once	TGCGCCAGCAATGTAGTCCTAAACACCGGGGAGCTGTTTTTT	CASNVVLNTGELFF
TRBJ2-7	TRBV28	TRBD1	NA	TGTGCCAGCAGTCTACAGGGGCGACGGGAGCAGTACTTC	CASSLQGRREQYF
TRBJ2-6	TRBV2	TRBD1	NA	TGTGCCAGCAGGGCCCCTGCAGGGGGCGCATCTGGGGCCAACGTCCTGACTTTC	CASRAPAGGASGANVLTF
TRBJ2-7	TRBV28	TRBD2	few	TGTGCCAGCAACCCCCTAGCGGGAGGCTCCCAGTACTTC	CASNPLAGGSQYF
TRBJ1-5	TRBV7-8	TRBD1	NA	TGTGCCAGCAGTGCGGGACAGGGGGCCCTTGGCAATCAGCCCCAGCATTTT	CASSAGQGALGNQPQHF
TRBJ2-5	TRBV6-1	TRBD2	NA	TGTGCCAGCACGCTAGCGGGTCCCCAAGAGACCCAGTACTTC	CASTLAGPQETQYF
TRBJ2-7	TRBV5-5	TRBD1	NA	TGTGCCAGCAGCTTGTTATTTTCGGGACAGAAATTATACGAGCAGTACTTC	CASSLLFSGQKLYEQYF
TRBJ2-2	TRBV9	TRBD1	NA	TGTGCCAGCAGCCCCCGGGACAGGTACACCGGGGAGCTGTTTTTT	CASSPRDRYTGELFF
TRBJ2-7	TRBV7-8	TRBD2	NA	TGTGCCAGCAGCTTAGCGAGCACTAGCGGGAGCGAGCAGTACTTC	CASSLASTSGSEQYF
TRBJ2-7	TRBV18	NA	once	TGTGCCAGCTCACCACGTTACACGGACTACGAGCAGTACTTC	CASSPRYTDYEQYF
TRBJ2-5	TRBV7-9	TRBD1	NA	TGTGCCACCCAAGGACAGGGCCTTCCAGTGTTCCAAGAGACCCAGTACTTC	CATQGQGLPVFQETQYF
TRBJ2-1	TRBV27	NA	NA	TGTGCCGCCCCCGGGGAAAGCCCGCCGGATGAGCAGTTCTTC	CAAPGESPPDEQFF
TRBJ2-7	TRBV19	TRBD1	NA	TGTGCCAGTAGTATGTTCGGGACAGGGGCCCACGAGCAGTACTTC	CASSMFGTGAHEQYF
TRBJ1-5	TRBV6-7	NA	NA	TGTGCCAGCAGTTACGGTCTTAGCAATCAGCCCCAGCATTTT	CASSYGLSNQPQHF
TRBJ1-5	TRBV6-4	NA	NA	TGTGCCAGTCTGGGAGGGGACGTCAGCAATCAGCCCCAGCATTTT	CASLGGDVSNQPQHF
TRBJ2-3	TRBV19	NA	NA	TGTGCCAGTAGTTCGTGGGTAGCAGATACGCAGTATTTT	CASSSWVADTQYF
TRBJ1-2	TRBV28	NA	NA	TGTGCCAGCAGTTTCTTCGCCGGGGACTACACCTTC	CASSFFAGDYTF
TRBJ1-1	TRBV19	NA	NA	TGTGCCAGTACGCCCGGCCCCGACGTGAACACTGAAGCTTTCTTT	CASTPGPDVNTEAFF
TRBJ1-3	TRBV18	TRBD1	NA	TGTGCCAGCTCACCCCAACATTTACAGGGGACTGGAAACACCATATATTTT	CASSPQHLQGTGNTIYF
TRBJ2-5	TRBV5-1	NA	many	TGCGCCAGCAGCTTAACTCAGGGAGGCCTCAGGGAGACCCAGTACTTC	CASSLTQGGLRETQYF
TRBJ2-5	TRBV7-9	NA	NA	TGTGCCAGCAGCTTGGTGGAGACCCAGTACTTC	CASSLVETQYF
TRBJ2-1	TRBV2	NA	NA	TGTGCCAGCACGGCGGAAATAGGCTTAGATGAGCAGTTCTTC	CASTAEIGLDEQFF
TRBJ2-1	TRBV9	NA	once	TGTGCCAGCAGCGTAGGGGGAGGTTCCGATGAGCAGTTCTTC	CASSVGGGSDEQFF
TRBJ2-7	TRBV28	NA	NA	TGTGCTTTCAAAGGGTCCGTCTCCTACGAGCAGTACTTC	CAFKGSVSYEQYF
TRBJ2-1	TRBV18	NA	NA	TGTGCCAGCTCACCACCGGACGGTTACAATGAGCAGTTCTTC	CASSPPDGYNEQFF
TRBJ2-7	TRBV19	NA	NA	TGTGCCAGTAGTATAGGGTCGTCGGGAAATGGCTACGAGCAGTACTTC	CASSIGSSGNGYEQYF
TRBJ2-1	TRBV5-1	NA	NA	TGCGCCAGCAGCTCCCTACGCAATGAGCAGTTCTTC	CASSSLRNEQFF